This TCR beta chain was found in a study of T cells in Graves' hyperthyroidism and ophthalmopathy. Study findings and constraints: Among clonotypes expanded in thyroid above 0.001, most were also found in blood.

There are many counts of this clonotype. The antigen remains unidentified. TCR beta CDR3 sequences were amplified from RNA transcripts. The primer set for the first-round RT-PCR of the TCR CDR3 was HTBI. In TCRdb, the multiplex PCR reads were re-called with MiXCR into one record per CDR3 protein. The sample has about 350,000 distinct CDR3 sequences; about 15% are singletons. The CDR3 length is 17 residues. Germline V gene sequence: CDR1 MDHEN, CDR2 SYDVKM. V was shortened by 5 bases and J by 5 bases, with 22 bases between the two germline ends. This sequence originates from a woman younger than 45 with Graves' hyperthyroidism. This rearrangement joins TRBV28 to TRBJ1-5; D might be TRBD1 (6 bases). Sequenced input: blood. For the CDR3, the DNA is TGTGCCAGCAGTCCACTTAGGGGGAGCCTTCAAGATCAGCCCCAGCATTTT. It specifies CASSPLRGSLQDQPQHF.